Presented here are 14 T cell receptor beta chains from one specimen sequenced in a study of cytomegalovirus exposure and HLA in healthy donors. PCR amplification relied on 60 Vbeta primers (plus 13 Jbeta primers). Assay used: immunoSEQ multiplex PCR; TCRdb lists only in-frame clones, some missing. The listing records 100,000 to 150,000 clones. The sample consisted of PBMCs. The receptors here all came from a man in his late teens or twenties in good health and CMV-seronegative.

The J gene is TRBJ2-2, the V gene TRBV7-7; a weak D match, TRBD2 (6 bases). This CDR3 comprises 17 residues. The V end was cut by 4 bases, the J end by 5 bases, with 20 bases between. Germline V gene sequence: CDR1 SSHAT, CDR2 FNYEAQ (reference sequence). DNA for the CDR3: TGTGCCAGCAGCTCCAGATCGGGAGCCAGTTCAACCGGGGAGCTGTTTTTT. It codes for CASSSRSGASSTGELFF.

J is TRBJ1-5 and V is TRBV18; D is uncertain. Germline lookup yields CDR1 KGHSH and CDR2 LQKENI. The V end was cut by 3 bases, the J end by 0 bases, with 9 bases between. The CDR3 has 15 amino acids. The DNA of the CDR3 is TGTGCCAGCTCACCGACACCGGATAGCAATCAGCCCCAGCATTTT. The encoded protein is CASSPTPDSNQPQHF.

The chain joins TRBV28 to TRBJ2-5; no reliable D call. The CDR3 runs to 15 residues. Germline-derived CDR1 and CDR2 are MDHEN and SYDVKM. V was shortened by 2 bases and J by 4 bases, with 14 bases between the two germline ends. The chain's CDR3 is CASSLRPEARETQYF. The CDR3, as DNA: TGTGCCAGCAGTTTACGCCCCGAGGCGCGAGAGACCCAGTACTTC.

This chain uses TRBV21-1 with TRBJ1-5; the table's D call of TRBD1 was not tested on the DNA. TRBV21-1 is designated a pseudogene. The CDR3 sequence is 16 residues long. CDR3: CASTSGSRGLGQPQHF. CDR3 DNA sequence: TGTGCCAGCACGTCCGGGAGCAGGGGGCTGGGACAGCCCCAGCATTTT.

DNA for the CDR3: TGTGCCAGCAGTTACGGCGGCGTGGGGGGCGAGCAGTACTTC. Its protein product is CASSYGGVGGEQYF. The V and J genes are TRBV6-5 and TRBJ2-7; TRBD2 might be the D (6 bases). The germline V gene encodes CDR1 MNHEY and CDR2 SVGAGI. This CDR3 region has 14 residues. Trimming took 2 bases from V and 6 from J, leaving 14 bases between them.

The chain has TRBV4-1 and TRBJ2-1, with 10 bases that match TRBD2. In germline, CDR1 is MGHRA, CDR2 YSYEKL. This CDR3 contains 17 residues. With 3 bases clipped from V and 2 bases from J, the junction kept 7 bases outside the gene matches. The CDR3 DNA reads as TGCGCCAGCAGCCAGATTTTAGCGGGAGGTCCCTACAATGAGCAGTTCTTC. Translating gives CASSQILAGGPYNEQFF.

The V call is TRBV28, the J call TRBJ1-2, with 9 bases lining up with TRBD1. Germline CDR1 is MDHEN and CDR2 is SYDVKM. This CDR3 comprises 15 residues. The ends lost 3 bases at V and 6 bases at J; junction bases unmatched: 8. The CDR3 nucleotides read TGTGCCAGCAGTTTGAGCGACAGGGGGTATAATGGCTACACCTTC. Its translation is CASSLSDRGYNGYTF.

V gene TRBV5-1 combines with J gene TRBJ1-3, with D possibly matching TRBD1 (5 bases). Germline assignment: CDR1 SGHRS and CDR2 YFSETQ. Trimming cost V 1 base and J 1 base, with 15 bases left between them. The CDR3 covers 17 residues. CDR3 in amino acids: CASSLSLSGGSGNTIYF. In DNA, the CDR3 is TGCGCCAGCAGCTTGAGTCTCTCCGGGGGATCTGGAAACACCATATATTTT.

J is TRBJ2-5 and V is TRBV2, with a weak D call TRBD1 (5 bases). The J call may be incorrect, as the DNA end agrees better with TRBJ2-7. The CDR3 covers 15 residues. The germline CDR1 and CDR2 sequences are SNHLY and FYNNEI. For the CDR3, the DNA is TGTGCCAGCAGTGGACAGACACTTCGTTCGAACGAGCAGTACTTC. It specifies CASSGQTLRSNEQYF.

The chain combines TRBV30 with TRBJ1-4; D not certain. The ends were cut back, 5 bases at V and 0 bases at J, with 10 bases in the middle. CDR3 length: 14 amino acids. Germline V gives CDR1 GTSNPN, CDR2 SVGIG (reference sequence). CDR3: CAWRPGATNEKLFF. In DNA, the CDR3 is TGTGCCTGGCGGCCGGGAGCAACTAATGAAAAACTGTTTTTT. The full variable domain, in which reference TRBV30 and TRBJ1-4 provide the parts outside the CDR3, is SQTIHQWPATLVQPVGSPLSLECTVEGTSNPNLYWYRQAAGRGLQLLFYSVGIGQISSEVPQNLSASRPQDRQFILSSKKLLLSDSGFYLCAWRPGATNEKLFFGSGTQLSVL.

CDR3 amino acids: CASSQERRGPINSPLHF. Written as DNA, the CDR3 is TGCGCCAGCAGCCAGGAGCGCAGGGGACCGATTAATTCACCCCTCCACTTT. The V call is TRBV4-1, the J call TRBJ1-6; a possible D gene is TRBD1 (6 bases). Germline loops: CDR1 MGHRA, CDR2 YSYEKL. V dropped 3 bases and J dropped 6 bases, with 18 bases sitting between them. CDR3 length equals 17 residues.

The chain is built from TRBV5-1 and TRBJ2-6; possibly TRBD1 for D (5 bases). Germline loops: CDR1 SGHRS, CDR2 YFSETQ. This CDR3 is 15 amino acids long. The V end lost 5 bases, the J end lost 4 bases, and 13 bases lay between the germline ends. CDR3 nucleotides: TGCGCCAGCAGACAGGAGCTCTTGGGGGCCAACGTCCTGACTTTC. Its protein is CASRQELLGANVLTF.

This chain uses TRBV4-1 with TRBJ2-1, with TRBD1 matching over 8 bases. The germline gives CDR1 MGHRA, CDR2 YSYEKL. V shed 0 bases, J shed 6 bases, and the junction held 10 bases outside the gene matches. There are 17 residues in the CDR3. CDR3 bases: TGCGCCAGCAGCCAAGATCTTCGGACAGGGCACGGCAATGAGCAGTTCTTC. Translating gives CASSQDLRTGHGNEQFF.

V gene TRBV5-4 combines with J gene TRBJ2-1, with 7 positions matching TRBD2. The germline V gene has CDR1 SGHNT and CDR2 YYREEE (reference sequence). Losses at the gene ends were 0 bases for V and 2 bases for J; bases not matched to a gene: 2. This CDR3 is 15 amino acids long. The CDR3 reads CASSLEAGPYNEQFF. DNA of the CDR3: TGTGCCAGCAGCTTGGAAGCGGGGCCCTACAATGAGCAGTTCTTC.